Sequencing of this T cell receptor (beta chain) was carried out in a study of blood T cell repertoires in COVID-19. On the study more broadly: Samples came from the United States, Italy and Spain, spanning acute and convalescent COVID-19. Nucleic acid was either cDNA or gDNA, and it came from T cells, B-cell-depleted T cells, or PBMCs.

Unmatched junction bases numbered 15, after V lost 4 bases and J lost 2 bases. The germline CDR1 and CDR2 sequences are SGHRS and YFSETQ. This CDR3 comprises 17 residues. Original handling: Amplifying reference gene primers gave estimates of nucleated cell counts. Using immunoSEQ multiplex PCR, the repertoire was profiled, and TCRdb retains in-frame clones only, with some absent. V and J calls and clone size are given by that table; D and trimming were obtained from the DNA. The sample lists 250,000 or so clones, about 80% occurring once. The TCR was taken from a man at least 80 years old with acute or convalescent COVID-19. The source material was peripheral blood. This rearrangement joins TRBV5-1 to TRBJ2-7; 7 bases map to TRBD2. CDR3 loop: CASSRSRSGVYTYEQYF. The DNA for the CDR3 is TGCGCCAGCAGCCGATCGAGAAGCGGGGTTTATACCTACGAGCAGTACTTC.